This passage covers 9 T cell receptor beta chains from one sample sequenced in a study of long-term antiretroviral therapy in people with HIV. Runs used v3.0 of the immunoSEQ assay and were done at survey level. Profiling relied on immunoSEQ multiplex PCR, and the TCRdb table lists in-frame clones only, not all of them. The profile shows about 20,000 clones, about nine tenths of them singletons. This sample comprised unsorted PBMCs, obtained approximately 4.4 years before starting antiretroviral therapy. The origin of the receptors is a woman aged 25-40 years with HIV.

CDR3: CASSSGVRQPQHF. The DNA of the CDR3 is TGTGCCAGCAGCTCTGGGGTGCGGCAGCCCCAGCATTTT. The chain carries TRBV7-9 and TRBJ1-5, with unresolved D. The V and J ends lost 4 bases and 7 bases respectively, with 11 bases between them. This CDR3 has 13 amino acids. The germline CDR1 and CDR2 sequences are SEHNR and FQNEAQ (reference sequence).

The rearrangement joins TRBV4-1 to TRBJ1-2, with 7 bases aligning to TRBD1. V dropped 4 bases and J dropped 2; count of bases not matched to a gene: 4. Germline CDR1 reads MGHRA; CDR2 reads YSYEKL. CDR3 size: 14 residues. CDR3 DNA: TGCGCCAGCAGCCTAGGGACAGCAAACTATGGCTACACCTTC. Amino acid sequence: CASSLGTANYGYTF.

The chain links TRBV4-3 to TRBJ2-2; 9 bases align to TRBD2. CDR3 length: 17 residues. V dropped 7 bases and J dropped 5; count of bases not matched to a gene: 14. Germline V CDR1 and CDR2: LGHNA, YSLEER. The CDR3 DNA is TGCGCCAGCACAAAAGTTAGCGGGGGCTCAAGGACCGGGGAGCTGTTTTTT. Protein: CASTKVSGGSRTGELFF.

The chain joins TRBV5-1 to TRBJ1-1, with a tentative D call TRBD1 (6 bases). The V end lost 0 bases, the J end lost 6 bases, and 9 bases lay between the germline ends. Germline lookup yields CDR1 SGHRS and CDR2 YFSETQ. The CDR3 runs 13 residues. DNA of the CDR3: TGCGCCAGCAGCTTGGGGAGGGGGGCTGAAGCTTTCTTT. Translation: CASSLGRGAEAFF.

The chain is built from TRBV7-3 and TRBJ1-1, with D possibly being TRBD1 (5 bases). The CDR3 totals 16 residues. The V gene lost 5 bases and the J gene lost 0 bases, with 16 bases spanning the gap. Germline V CDR1 and CDR2: SGHTA, FQGTGA. This CDR3 reads CASSPNGLGVNTEAFF. CDR3 sequence (DNA): TGTGCCAGCAGCCCCAACGGGTTGGGGGTGAACACTGAAGCTTTCTTT.

The CDR3 reads CASSLAFGPQETQYF. Here the CDR3 DNA reads TGTGCCAGCAGCCTCGCTTTTGGGCCCCAGGAGACCCAGTACTTC. The chain couples TRBV7-8 to TRBJ2-5; D unresolved. From germline, CDR1 is SGHVS and CDR2 FQNEAQ. The ends were cut back, 5 bases at V and 5 bases at J, with 18 bases in the middle. This CDR3 region has 15 residues.

This clone came up a few times. The chain couples TRBV19 to TRBJ1-1; possibly TRBD1 for D (5 bases). The CDR3 runs 15 residues. Germline V CDR1 and CDR2: LNHDA, SQIVND (reference sequence). V lost 6 bases and J lost 4, with 18 bases in between. CDR3 loop: CASRPHLGGSTEAFF. Here the CDR3 DNA reads TGTGCCAGTAGACCCCATCTGGGGGGAAGCACTGAAGCTTTCTTT.

The V call is TRBV30, the J call TRBJ2-5; 7 bases line up with TRBD2. CDR3 length equals 15 residues. The trim removed 2 bases at V and 0 bases at J, leaving 6 bases unmatched. Per the germline V gene, CDR1 is GTSNPN and CDR2 is SVGIG (reference sequence). As DNA, the CDR3 is TGTGCCTGGAGTCGGGGGGACTGGCACCAAGAGACCCAGTACTTC. It is translated as CAWSRGDWHQETQYF. Using reference TRBV30 and TRBJ2-5 for the parts outside the CDR3, the full variable domain is SQTIHQWPATLVQPVGSPLSLECTVEGTSNPNLYWYRQAAGRGLQLLFYSVGIGQISSEVPQNLSASRPQDRQFILSSKKLLLSDSGFYLCAWSRGDWHQETQYFGPGTRLLVL.

J is TRBJ1-4 and V is TRBV7-6, with D possibly TRBD1 on 6 matching bases. Germline V CDR1 and CDR2: SGHVS, FNYEAQ. This CDR3 is 14 amino acids long. V was cut by 1 base and J by 11 bases, with 14 bases left in between. The CDR3 region is CASSLGQETGKLFF. In DNA form, the CDR3 reads TGTGCCAGCAGCTTAGGACAGGAAACGGGGAAACTGTTTTTT.